Sequencing of this TCR beta chain was carried out in a study of T cells expressing NK-cell markers. Turning to the study itself: Obtained from sorted CD3+CD56+NKG2C+, CD3+CD56+NKG2C- and CD3+CD56-NKG2C+ T cells were the TCR beta repertoires.

This CDR3 has 17 amino acids. As the method of synthesis, 5'RACE template switching with UMIs yielded TCR beta cDNA. TCRdb reworked the 5' RACE reads into one entry per CDR3 protein, no DNA. The sample's table shows 350,000 to 450,000 distinct CDR3 sequences. The sequence derives from a man aged 18-75 years in good health. The sequenced sample was blood T cells: a sorted CD56 or NKG2C T cell subset, CD4+ or CD8+ T cells, or bulk PBMC T cells (not recorded which). The rearrangement uses TRBV5-3 and TRBJ2-1; TCRdb proposes TRBD1, but this gene call is untestable without DNA. TRBV5-3 is an ORF, and what it does is uncertain. The CDR3 sequence is CARSDPVKNNSYNEQFF.